Reported below is one T cell receptor beta chain. This specimen comes from a study of control samples from healthy donors and cancer patients. Repertoires were generated with immunoSEQ multiplex PCR, while TCRdb's copy carries only in-frame clones and drops some. The sample has roughly 170,000 clones; around 94% are singletons. V was shortened by 0 bases and J by 0 bases, with 10 bases between the two germline ends. Germline-derived CDR1 and CDR2 are SGHRS and YFSETQ. This CDR3 is built from 17 residues. Sequences were obtained from blood. This receptor was obtained from a woman aged 18-29 years in good health. The chain combines TRBV5-1 with TRBJ2-6; no clear D gene. CDR3 protein: CASSLDRPSSGANVLTF. For the CDR3, the DNA is TGCGCCAGCAGCTTGGACAGACCTAGCTCTGGGGCCAACGTCCTGACTTTC.